This T cell receptor beta chain was sequenced for a study of a mutant IDH1 vaccine in newly diagnosed glioma. About the research overall: Beginning 4-6 weeks after radiotherapy alone, or with temozolomide cycles, vaccination took place. Therapy received beforehand was radiotherapy, temozolomide, or both, with most patients given both.

Clones were read by immunoSEQ multiplex PCR, and TCRdb kept only the in-frame ones, dropping some. This sample has under 60,000 clones, with over 65% found just once. The table lists this clone with a few counts. The antigen remains unidentified. The germline V gene encodes CDR1 LNHDA and CDR2 SQIVND (reference sequence). V lost 6 bases and J 0 bases, leaving 11 bases between the germline ends. The CDR3 has 14 residues. Time point of the sample: week 35, safety follow-up. All doses held 300 ug of mutant IDH1 20-mer peptide, with topical imiquimod. This receptor was obtained from a man aged 35 to 55 with glioma. Sequencing was performed on PBMCs, taken from a glioma patient whose treatment included an IDH1 peptide vaccine. The chain has TRBV19 and TRBJ1-1; tentatively, D is TRBD1 (5 bases). The CDR3 nucleotides read TGTGCCAGTAGATTGGGGGGGATGAACACTGAAGCTTTCTTT. This encodes CASRLGGMNTEAFF.